This T cell receptor (beta chain) was identified in a study of blood T cells in healthy people across ages. Findings and limits, study-wide: Unknown CMV status may confound age-related changes in expanded clones. Diversity estimates drawn from one million T cells were deemed underestimates.

Notes on this clonotype: The antigen is undetermined.

Unmatched junction bases numbered 5, after V lost 5 bases and J lost 5 bases. The CDR3 is 12 residues long. The germline CDR1 and CDR2 sequences are DFQATT and SNEGSKA (reference sequence). With a J-beta primer mix and a sample-barcoded 5' primer, a second PCR ran roughly 7 to 11 cycles. One entry per CDR3 protein, called by TCRdb with MiXCR from the 5' RACE reads. The table has about 930,000 distinct CDR3 sequences, 25% to 35% seen once. These data were also filed under a second study, of T cells of mothers and their children. That work states: Donation involved three healthy Caucasian mothers and the six children that they had. A slight, non-significant increase in overlap was found for related mother-child pairs relative to unrelated pairs.

Source material: blood. This clonotype originated in a woman in her thirties or forties in good health. The chain recombines TRBV20-1 with TRBJ2-7, with 8 bases matching TRBD1. The CDR3 spells CSAADRGDEQYF. The CDR3 coding sequence is TGCAGTGCTGCCGACAGGGGAGACGAGCAGTACTTC.